The subject of this entry is one TCR beta chain. With 0 bases removed from V and 2 bases from J, the gap between germline ends came to 22 bases. The germline gives CDR1 LGHDT, CDR2 YNNKEL (reference sequence). The CDR3 runs 19 residues. The data were obtained in a study of blood T cell repertoires in COVID-19. During active infection, Seattle patients enrolled and were then monitored through disease. Data came from immunoSEQ multiplex PCR; TCRdb stores just in-frame clones and leaves some out. The sample includes over 70,000 clones, about 85% of them seen just once. The specimen sequenced was peripheral blood. V gene TRBV3-1 (or the pseudogene TRBV3-2) combines with J gene TRBJ1-2; the D is unclear. The origin of this receptor is a man between 60 and 75 years old with COVID-19, enrolled during active disease. The CDR3 DNA reads TGTGCCAGCAGCCAAGAGGGAGGGTCGGGGATTGCCCAAAACTATGGCTACACCTTC. It specifies CASSQEGGSGIAQNYGYTF.